What follows describes a single T cell receptor beta chain. V was trimmed by 2 bases and J by 3 bases, leaving 11 bases between them. CDR1 is SGHNT and CDR2 is YYREEE in the germline V gene (reference sequence). The CDR3 sequence is 14 residues long. These data originate in a study of blood T cell repertoires in COVID-19. Clones were sequenced by immunoSEQ multiplex PCR, and TCRdb holds only the in-frame ones, with some missing. In the table there are roughly 350,000 clones, about nine tenths of which are singletons. The specimen was peripheral blood. J is TRBJ1-2 and V is TRBV5-4; the D gene is possibly TRBD1 (5 bases). This TCR derives from a woman aged 70 to 79 with COVID-19, enrolled during active disease. CDR3 in DNA: TGTGCCAGCAGCTTCAAGGGGCAGGACTATGGCTACACCTTC. This gives the protein CASSFKGQDYGYTF.